This section outlines one TCR beta chain sequence together with its context. The record originates from a study of blood T cell repertoires in COVID-19. The study assigned cohorts using participant-reported clinical history. Only in-frame clones appear in the TCRdb table, and some are missing; sequencing was by immunoSEQ multiplex PCR. The table lists about 270,000 clones, more than 80% of them singletons. From germline, CDR1 is SGHAT and CDR2 FQDESV (reference sequence). Trimming cost V 1 base and J 4 bases; bases outside gene matches: 3. The CDR3 consists of 16 residues. V is TRBV11-1 and J is TRBJ2-3; 12 bases line up with TRBD2. Sequencing was performed on PBMCs or T cells enriched from blood (not recorded which). This TCR derives from a woman aged 25 to 39 with acute COVID-19. The CDR3 region is CASSLGLAGVSDTQYF. The CDR3 DNA reads TGTGCCAGCAGCTTAGGACTAGCGGGAGTTTCAGATACGCAGTATTTT.